Detailed here is one T cell receptor (beta chain). This entry comes from a study of T cell repertoires in aging, cancer and after chemotherapy. The template was genomic DNA from peripheral blood, not RNA. TRB rearrangements spanning V, D and J were amplified using mixed TRB-A/B primers. TCRdb processed the multiplex PCR reads anew with MiXCR; each CDR3 protein has one entry. The sample records about 6,200 distinct CDR3 sequences, 25% to 35% being singletons. The sequence was obtained from a human donor with a blood cancer. The sequencing input was blood.

CDR3 amino acids: CASSLGGGAGEQYF. The DNA of the CDR3 is TGTGCCAGCAGCTTAGGTGGGGGCGCGGGCGAGCAGTACTTC. The chain carries TRBV13 and TRBJ2-7; D may be TRBD1 (6 bases). Germline CDR1 PRHDT, CDR2 FYEKMQ (reference sequence). There are 14 residues in the CDR3. Deletions cut 0 bases from V and 6 bases from J, with 12 bases between.